Here is one T cell receptor (beta chain) with its context. Its antigen remains unidentified. The record originates from a study of graft-versus-host responses after intestinal transplantation. The data were produced by immunoSEQ multiplex PCR, yet TCRdb's version contains in-frame clones alone and is incomplete. Here the sample spans over 100,000 clones, approximately 92% being singletons. The sequence was obtained from a human donor who received an intestinal transplant. The material sequenced was unstimulated CD4+ T cells sorted from spleen or lymph node cells, taken before intestinal transplant.

The CDR3 sequence: CASSPGTGGFNEQFF. CDR3 coding DNA: TGTGCCAGCTCACCCGGGACAGGGGGCTTCAATGAGCAGTTCTTC. This rearrangement joins TRBV18 to TRBJ2-1; 12 positions agree with TRBD1. Unmatched junction bases numbered 3, after V lost 3 bases and J lost 6 bases. The CDR3 runs to 15 residues. Per the germline V gene, CDR1 is KGHSH and CDR2 is LQKENI.